A single sample gave rise to the 22 T cell receptor beta chains below, sequenced in a study of T cell clones after liver transplantation. Sequenced by immunoSEQ multiplex PCR; TCRdb stores in-frame clones only, minus some. Counted here are about 75,000 clones, around four fifths occurring once; the ten biggest clones make up more than 2%. Sequencing used CD4+ T cells from blood, obtained about 50 months after liver transplant. The receptors were gathered from a human patient who received a liver transplant. The graft donor may have contributed some T cells.

The sample holds a few counts of this clone. The rearrangement links TRBV7-2 to TRBJ2-5, with 10 bases identical to TRBD1. Germline CDR1 and CDR2: SGHTA and FQGNSA. The CDR3 runs to 16 residues. V dropped 3 bases and J dropped 4; count of bases not matched to a gene: 8. DNA for the CDR3: TGTGCCAGCAGCTTGATCGGGACAGGGGCTGGAGAGACCCAGTACTTC. This codes for CASSLIGTGAGETQYF.

V gene TRBV2 combines with J gene TRBJ2-2, with D possibly being TRBD2 (6 bases). Between the trimmed V and J ends, which lost 6 bases and 5 bases, there was a span of 16 bases. This CDR3 has 15 residues. In germline, CDR1 is SNHLY, CDR2 FYNNEI. CDR3 nucleotide sequence: TGTGCCAGCAGGAAGAACGGGAGAGGGACCGGGGAGCTGTTTTTT. Translating it yields CASRKNGRGTGELFF.

V gene TRBV14 combines with J gene TRBJ1-4; 10 nucleotides align to TRBD1. The V gene end was trimmed by 1 base and the J gene end by 11 bases; junction bases not matched to a gene: 4. Germline loops: CDR1 SGHDN, CDR2 FVKESK. The length of the CDR3 is 14 residues. The CDR3 region has the DNA TGTGCCAGCAGCCAAGCGACAGGGGGCGGGAAACTGTTTTTT. This codes for CASSQATGGGKLFF.

The chain is built from TRBV11-2 and TRBJ1-4, with TRBD1 identical over 8 bases. The CDR3 has 15 amino acids. The J segment lost 7 bases and the V segment lost 5 bases, leaving 9 bases of the junction unmatched. Germline CDR1 SGHAT, CDR2 FQNNGV. The CDR3 sequence is CASSQRTGKGEKLFF. CDR3 coding DNA: TGTGCCAGCAGCCAACGGACAGGGAAGGGTGAAAAACTGTTTTTT.

This clone was recorded only once. The chain has TRBV4-3 and TRBJ2-7; a weak D match, TRBD2 (5 bases). V gave up 8 bases and J gave up 0 bases, with 17 bases separating them. The germline V gene encodes CDR1 LGHNA and CDR2 YSLEER. The CDR3 extends over 15 amino acids. The CDR3, as DNA: TGCGCCAGCCGGCGGGTGGCAGCGGCCTCCTACGAGCAGTACTTC. Encoded protein: CASRRVAAASYEQYF.

The CDR3 bases are TGTGCCAGCAGTGGCAGGGGGCGCGCCTACGAGCAGTACTTC. This translates into CASSGRGRAYEQYF. V usage is TRBV2 and J usage is TRBJ2-7; 8 bases map to TRBD1. The V gene's germline CDR1 is SNHLY and CDR2 FYNNEI. After removal of 4 bases from V and 2 bases from J, the junction contained 4 bases not matched to a gene. The CDR3 has 14 amino acids.

The chain has TRBV4-3 and TRBJ2-6; D tentatively reads TRBD1 or TRBD2 (6 bases each). Trimming left V 0 bases short and J 2 bases short, with 14 bases between. Germline V lookup: CDR1 LGHNA, CDR2 YSLEER. The CDR3 runs 18 residues. The CDR3 is CASSQDEGGVAGANVLTF. The CDR3 DNA reads TGCGCCAGCAGCCAAGATGAGGGGGGTGTGGCTGGGGCCAACGTCCTGACTTTC.

V and J are TRBV19 and TRBJ2-7; 10 nucleotides line up with TRBD2. This CDR3 is 13 amino acids long. Germline V lookup: CDR1 LNHDA, CDR2 SQIVND (reference sequence). V shed 8 bases, J shed 7 bases, and the junction held 8 bases outside the gene matches. This CDR3 is CASGSGRAGEQYF. The CDR3 nucleotides read TGTGCCAGTGGCAGCGGGAGGGCCGGGGAGCAGTACTTC. Combining the CDR3 with reference TRBV19 and TRBJ2-7 gives the whole variable domain DGGITQSPKYLFRKEGQNVTLSCEQNLNHDAMYWYRQDPGQGLRLIYYSQIVNDFQKGDIAEGYSVSREKKESFPLTVTSAQKNPTAFYLCASGSGRAGEQYFGPGTRLTVT.

This clone was observed once. V gene TRBV7-6 combines with J gene TRBJ1-4; D might be TRBD1 (6 bases). The V end lost 4 bases, the J end lost 4 bases, and 10 bases lay between the germline ends. Germline-derived CDR1 and CDR2 are SGHVS and FNYEAQ. The CDR3 length is 14 residues. The CDR3 loop is CASSSQGRNEKLFF. CDR3 DNA sequence: TGTGCCAGCAGCTCGCAGGGGCGTAATGAAAAACTGTTTTTT. Complete variable domain (other parts from reference TRBV7-6 and TRBJ1-4): GAGVSQSPRYKVTKRGQDVALRCDPISGHVSLYWYRQALGQGPEFLTYFNYEAQQDKSGLPNDRFSAERPEGSISTLTIQRTEQRDSAMYRCASSSQGRNEKLFFGSGTQLSVL.

This chain connects TRBV6-6 to TRBJ1-6; D is ambiguous. This CDR3 spans 12 amino acids. Germline V gene lookup returns CDR1 MNHNY and CDR2 SVGAGI (reference sequence). Trimming took 6 bases from V and 11 from J, leaving 11 bases between them. CDR3 sequence reads: CASRTEVTPLHF. CDR3 nucleotide sequence: TGTGCCAGCAGAACAGAGGTAACACCCCTCCACTTT.

This clone has only one observation. The chain carries TRBV13 and TRBJ2-2, with D tentatively TRBD2 (6 bases). Trimming removed 5 bases from V and 4 bases from J, with 17 bases in between. This CDR3 region has 16 residues. Germline assignment: CDR1 PRHDT and CDR2 FYEKMQ (reference sequence). The CDR3 DNA reads as TGTGCCAGCAGCCGAATGCCGGGACTGCTCACCGGGGAGCTGTTTTTT. Its protein is CASSRMPGLLTGELFF.

V gene TRBV15 combines with J gene TRBJ2-2; D uncertain. The CDR3 loop spans 14 amino acids. Germline V gene data show CDR1 as LNHNV and CDR2 as YYDKDF (reference sequence). V was pared by 1 base and J by 6 bases, with 9 bases between. The CDR3 loop reads CATSRAGSAGELFF. The CDR3 DNA reads as TGTGCCACCAGCAGAGCTGGGTCGGCCGGGGAGCTGTTTTTT.

The chain is built from TRBV4-3 and TRBJ2-1; 7 bases line up with TRBD2. From germline, CDR1 is LGHNA and CDR2 YSLEER. The length of the CDR3 is 18 residues. Losses at the gene ends were 2 bases for V and 4 bases for J; bases not matched to a gene: 14. CDR3 loop: CASSQNPDMGGGYNEQFF. As DNA, the CDR3 is TGCGCCAGCAGCCAAAATCCCGATATGGGCGGGGGATACAATGAGCAGTTCTTC.

This clone was seen more than once but under ten times. The rearrangement uses TRBV11-3 and TRBJ1-1; 11 bases are a match to TRBD1. The germline V gene encodes CDR1 SGHNT and CDR2 YENEEA. CDR3 size: 15 residues. Trimming took 4 bases from V and 6 from J; bases not matched to a gene: 7. The CDR3 sequence is CASSSRDRGGAEAFF. The CDR3 region has the DNA TGTGCCAGCAGCTCGAGGGACAGGGGGGGAGCTGAAGCTTTCTTT.

The chain couples TRBV4-1 to TRBJ1-2; 8 positions match TRBD1. Trimming removed 3 bases from V and 4 bases from J; junction bases left unmatched: 13. In germline, CDR1 is MGHRA, CDR2 YSYEKL. The CDR3 is 17 amino acids. In DNA form, the CDR3 reads TGCGCCAGCAGCCACCCCGCTGACAGGGGCGGGAGCTATGGCTACACCTTC. It yields the protein CASSHPADRGGSYGYTF.

The rearrangement uses TRBV7-8 and TRBJ2-7; TRBD1 might be the D (5 bases). Trimming left V 3 bases short and J 2 bases short, with 23 bases between. This CDR3 contains 18 residues. CDR1 and CDR2 from the germline V gene are SGHVS and FQNEAQ. The CDR3 loop reads CASSFPGRRLDKPYEQYF. The CDR3 nucleotides are TGTGCCAGCAGCTTCCCGGGCCGCAGGCTGGACAAACCCTACGAGCAGTACTTC.

The rearrangement links TRBV9 to TRBJ1-4; TRBD1 is a possible D gene (5 bases). V lost 4 bases to trimming and J lost 7 bases, with 17 bases between them. The CDR3 spans 15 residues. Germline assignment: CDR1 SGDLS and CDR2 YYNGEE. CDR3 loop: CASSPGQGDFEKLFF. CDR3 sequence (DNA): TGTGCCAGCAGCCCAGGCCAGGGCGACTTTGAAAAACTGTTTTTT.

In nucleotides, the CDR3 is TGTGCCAGCAGTCCAGGAACCGGAGAGACCCAGTACTTC. It encodes CASSPGTGETQYF. The chain carries TRBV27 and TRBJ2-5; D remains ambiguous. Trimming left V 5 bases short and J 4 bases short, with 11 bases between. In germline, CDR1 is MNHEY, CDR2 SMNVEV (reference sequence). The CDR3 runs 13 residues.

The gene calls are TRBV6-1 and TRBJ1-5; no reliable D call. Germline V gene sequence: CDR1 MNHNS, CDR2 SASEGT. Trimming cost V 4 bases and J 2 bases, with 6 bases left between them. This CDR3 has 13 amino acids. The CDR3 reads CASSGVRNQPQHF. The DNA for the CDR3 is TGTGCCAGCAGTGGGGTACGCAATCAGCCCCAGCATTTT.

The chain couples TRBV10-3 to TRBJ2-3; 12 nucleotides match TRBD1. J lost 4 bases, V lost 8 bases, and 4 bases had no gene match. This CDR3 has 14 amino acids. Germline lookup yields CDR1 ENHRY and CDR2 SYGVKD. CDR3 nucleotide sequence: TGTGCCATCCGGGACAGGGGGCCGGCAGATACGCAGTATTTT. Translated: CAIRDRGPADTQYF.

This clone was seen just once. The rearrangement uses TRBV7-2 and TRBJ2-7; possible D gene TRBD2, 5 bases. This CDR3 spans 17 amino acids. V was trimmed by 7 bases and J by 0 bases, leaving 22 bases between them. The germline V gene has CDR1 SGHTA and CDR2 FQGNSA. CDR3 DNA sequence: TGTGCCAGCACCATCACGGCTATGTTGGGGAGCTCCTACGAGCAGTACTTC. Its protein is CASTITAMLGSSYEQYF.

The chain carries TRBV28 and TRBJ1-1; D is uncertain. The CDR3 runs to 14 residues. Germline V CDR1 and CDR2: MDHEN, SYDVKM. The V gene lost 4 bases and the J gene lost 13 bases, with 22 bases spanning the gap. The CDR3 DNA reads TGTGCCAGCAGTTCCCCCCGAAGGCAGCCCGGTGGTTTCTTT. Translating gives CASSSPRRQPGGFF.